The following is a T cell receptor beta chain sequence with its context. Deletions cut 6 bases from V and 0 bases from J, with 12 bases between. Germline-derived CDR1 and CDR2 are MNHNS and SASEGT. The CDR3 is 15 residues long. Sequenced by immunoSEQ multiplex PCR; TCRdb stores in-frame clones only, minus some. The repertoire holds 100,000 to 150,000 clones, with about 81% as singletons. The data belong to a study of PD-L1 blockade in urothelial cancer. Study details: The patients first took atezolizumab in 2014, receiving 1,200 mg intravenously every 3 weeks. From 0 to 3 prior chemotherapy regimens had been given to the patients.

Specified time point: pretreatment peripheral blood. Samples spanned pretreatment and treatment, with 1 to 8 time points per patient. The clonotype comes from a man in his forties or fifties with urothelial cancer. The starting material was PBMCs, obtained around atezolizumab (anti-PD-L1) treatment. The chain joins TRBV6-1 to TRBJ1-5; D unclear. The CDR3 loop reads CASRILADSNQPQHF. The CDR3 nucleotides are TGTGCCAGCAGGATTTTGGCGGATAGCAATCAGCCCCAGCATTTT.